The 24 T cell receptor beta chains reported below all come from one sample, sequenced in a study of cytomegalovirus exposure and HLA in healthy donors. The protocol was immunoSEQ multiplex PCR, while the TCRdb copy is restricted to in-frame clones and leaves out a portion. The sample contains 90,000 or so clones, roughly 97% of which appear only once. The sequenced sample consisted of PBMCs. Receptors were obtained from a young man in good health and CMV-seronegative.

This chain links TRBV2 with TRBJ1-2, with 9 nucleotides matching TRBD1. This CDR3 has 16 amino acids. V was clipped by 3 bases and J by 7 bases; unmatched bases: 12. Germline lookup yields CDR1 SNHLY and CDR2 FYNNEI. The CDR3 here is CASSDAPPGQGSGYTF. CDR3 bases: TGTGCCAGCAGTGATGCTCCCCCGGGACAGGGTTCTGGCTACACCTTC.

The rearrangement links TRBV6-1 to TRBJ2-5; 7 bases are a match to TRBD1. This CDR3 spans 15 amino acids. V lost 4 bases to trimming and J lost 2 bases; unmatched junction nucleotides: 7. Germline CDR1 and CDR2: MNHNS and SASEGT. The chain's CDR3 is CASSGVGTDQETQYF. CDR3 coding DNA: TGTGCCAGCAGTGGGGTCGGGACAGATCAAGAGACCCAGTACTTC.

The CDR3 nucleotides are TGTGCCAGCAGTGCGGGACAGGACAACTACGAGCAGTACTTC. The encoded protein is CASSAGQDNYEQYF. This chain links TRBV6-1 with TRBJ2-7; 8 nucleotides line up with TRBD1. Per germline, CDR1 MNHNS and CDR2 SASEGT. The ends lost 4 bases at V and 3 bases at J; junction bases unmatched: 5. The CDR3 runs to 14 residues.

This clone has just one count. This sequence joins TRBV18 and TRBJ1-3; 7 nucleotides match TRBD1. Germline values: CDR1 KGHSH, CDR2 LQKENI. The CDR3 covers 16 residues. V gave up 3 bases and J gave up 4 bases; unmatched junction bases: 9. The CDR3 DNA is TGTGCCAGCTCACCTCTGTCCGGGACAGACGGAAACACCATATATTTT. It encodes CASSPLSGTDGNTIYF. The entire variable domain, with the rest obtained from reference TRBV18 and TRBJ1-3, is as follows: NAGVMQNPRHLVRRRGQEARLRCSPMKGHSHVYWYRQLPEEGLKFMVYLQKENIIDESGMPKERFSAEFPKEGPSILRIQQVVRGDSAAYFCASSPLSGTDGNTIYFGEGSWLTVV.

The DNA for the CDR3 is TGCGCCAGCAGCCGATTACCACAGGGGGCTCCTTACAATGAGCAGTTCTTC. Translating it yields CASSRLPQGAPYNEQFF. This chain joins TRBV4-1 and TRBJ2-1; 9 bases align to TRBD1. Germline V gives CDR1 MGHRA, CDR2 YSYEKL. The CDR3 has 17 amino acids. Germline trimming cut 4 bases from V and 4 bases from J; bases unmatched to any gene: 11.

The chain is built from TRBV14 and TRBJ2-1; TRBD2 might be the D (6 bases). Germline V lookup: CDR1 SGHDN, CDR2 FVKESK. This CDR3 contains 17 residues. V lost 0 bases and J lost 0, with 12 bases in between. CDR3 nucleotide sequence: TGTGCCAGCAGCCAAGAGGGAGGAGAGAGCTCCTACAATGAGCAGTTCTTC. Its protein is CASSQEGGESSYNEQFF.

The chain carries TRBV28 and TRBJ2-3; maybe TRBD2 (5 bases). The germline V and J ends were trimmed by 2 bases and 1 base, with 7 bases remaining between them. The CDR3 is 14 amino acids. In germline, CDR1 is MDHEN, CDR2 SYDVKM. CDR3 residues: CASSLVGGTDTQYF. The CDR3 nucleotides read TGTGCCAGCAGTTTAGTGGGAGGCACAGATACGCAGTATTTT.

This chain uses TRBV9 with TRBJ2-1; 11 bases fit TRBD2. The CDR3 extends over 15 amino acids. Per germline, CDR1 SGDLS and CDR2 YYNGEE. V lost 2 bases to trimming and J lost 8 bases; unmatched junction nucleotides: 6. The CDR3 nucleotides read TGTGCCAGCAGCGTCTCTAGCGGGAGGACTTATGAGCAGTTCTTC. It specifies CASSVSSGRTYEQFF. Looking up the rest from reference TRBV9 and TRBJ2-1 gives the full variable domain: DSGVTQTPKHLITATGQRVTLRCSPRSGDLSVYWYQQSLDQGLQFLIQYYNGEERAKGNILERFSAQQFPDLHSELNLSSLELGDSALYFCASSVSSGRTYEQFFGPGTRLTVL.

The chain carries TRBV5-1 and TRBJ1-5; 7 positions agree with TRBD1. The germline V gene encodes CDR1 SGHRS and CDR2 YFSETQ. V was pared by 4 bases and J by 4 bases, with 5 bases of the junction left unmatched. The CDR3 is 14 amino acids. The CDR3 DNA follows: TGCGCCAGCAGCGAGGGACAGTATAATCAGCCCCAGCATTTT. Translated: CASSEGQYNQPQHF.

The rearrangement joins TRBV6-1 to TRBJ1-3; D gene unclear. The germline gives CDR1 MNHNS, CDR2 SASEGT. This CDR3 comprises 18 residues. V was clipped by 2 bases and J by 0 bases, with 17 bases between them. CDR3 residues: CASSEWSFRVFSGNTIYF. CDR3 DNA sequence: TGTGCCAGCAGTGAATGGAGTTTTCGGGTGTTCTCTGGAAACACCATATATTTT.

The chain combines TRBV4-1 with TRBJ2-4; tentative D call: TRBD1 (6 bases). Per the germline V gene, CDR1 is MGHRA and CDR2 is YSYEKL. Trimming pared 0 bases from V and 8 bases from J, leaving 20 bases between. The CDR3 is 17 residues long. The CDR3, as DNA: TGCGCCAGCAGCCAAGATGGGGGCCGCTTCGGTGGGGACATTCAGTACTTC. Encoded protein: CASSQDGGRFGGDIQYF.

The chain uses TRBV6-5 and TRBJ1-1, with a tentative D call TRBD1 (5 bases). The CDR3 loop spans 14 amino acids. Trimming removed 4 bases at V and 0 bases at J, with 9 bases between. Germline V gives CDR1 MNHEY, CDR2 SVGAGI. The CDR3 sequence: CASSSRQMNTEAFF. In nucleotides, the CDR3 is TGTGCCAGCAGTTCCCGACAGATGAACACTGAAGCTTTCTTT.

The chain is built from TRBV13 and TRBJ2-2; the match to TRBD1 covers 7 bases. The CDR3 extends over 13 amino acids. V dropped 5 bases and J dropped 6; count of bases not matched to a gene: 3. CDR1 and CDR2 from the germline V gene are PRHDT and FYEKMQ (reference sequence). The CDR3 coding sequence is TGTGCCAGCAGCGCAGGGACAGCCGGGGAGCTGTTTTTT. Translation: CASSAGTAGELFF. Full variable domain (missing parts from reference TRBV13 and TRBJ2-2): AAGVIQSPRHLIKEKRETATLKCYPIPRHDTVYWYQQGPGQDPQFLISFYEKMQSDKGSIPDRFSAQQFSDYHSELNMSSLELGDSALYFCASSAGTAGELFFGEGSRLTVL.

The chain is built from TRBV27 and TRBJ2-7; 9 nucleotides match TRBD2. Germline V CDR1 and CDR2: MNHEY, SMNVEV (reference sequence). The CDR3 extends over 17 amino acids. The V and J ends lost 5 bases and 6 bases, in that order; junction bases with no gene match: 17. The CDR3 here is CASSRRPLLAGASEQYF. As DNA, the CDR3 is TGTGCCAGCAGTCGCCGCCCTCTGTTAGCGGGAGCCTCCGAGCAGTACTTC.

This clone was counted once. The rearrangement links TRBV29-1 to TRBJ2-4, with 7 bases fitting TRBD1. Germline CDR1 is SQVTM and CDR2 is ANQGSEA. With 1 base clipped from V and 7 bases from J, the junction kept 4 bases outside the gene matches. This CDR3 is built from 13 residues. CDR3 nucleotides: TGCAGCGTTGAAGGGACAGGTAGCAACATTCAGTACTTC. Translating gives CSVEGTGSNIQYF.

This rearrangement joins TRBV30 to TRBJ1-4; D unresolved. The CDR3 contains 14 residues. CDR1 is GTSNPN and CDR2 is SVGIG in the germline V gene (reference sequence). V dropped 0 bases and J dropped 8 bases, with 13 bases sitting between them. This CDR3 reads CAWSVPPLGEKLFF. DNA of the CDR3: TGTGCCTGGAGTGTACCTCCCCTGGGCGAAAAACTGTTTTTT.

The chain uses TRBV18 and TRBJ1-1; D uncertain. V dropped 6 bases and J dropped 3 bases, with 14 bases sitting between them. There are 14 residues in the CDR3. Germline CDR1 KGHSH, CDR2 LQKENI. The CDR3 here is CASSTSAEDTEAFF. CDR3 DNA: TGTGCCAGCTCCACTAGTGCTGAGGACACTGAAGCTTTCTTT. The complete variable domain, with remaining parts taken from reference TRBV18 and TRBJ1-1, reads NAGVMQNPRHLVRRRGQEARLRCSPMKGHSHVYWYRQLPEEGLKFMVYLQKENIIDESGMPKERFSAEFPKEGPSILRIQQVVRGDSAAYFCASSTSAEDTEAFFGQGTRLTVV.

V and J are TRBV5-6 and TRBJ1-1, with 7 bases aligning to TRBD1. The CDR3 contains 16 residues. CDR1 and CDR2 from the germline V gene are SGHDT and YYEEEE. V shed 1 base and J 2 bases; nucleotides not matched to a gene: 8. CDR3 nucleotide sequence: TGTGCCAGCAGCTTGAGGGTAGCAGGGGGAAACACTGAAGCTTTCTTT. Translation: CASSLRVAGGNTEAFF.

The chain carries TRBV9 and TRBJ1-3; D call uncertain. Looked up from germline, CDR1 is SGDLS and CDR2 is YYNGEE. The CDR3 sequence is 17 residues long. V was pared by 0 bases and J by 4 bases, with 17 bases between. The CDR3 nucleotides are TGTGCCAGCAGCGTAGATGGGCGGGCTTCGTTCGGAAACACCATATATTTT. This codes for CASSVDGRASFGNTIYF.

This clone was observed a single time. This CDR3 fails to terminate in the conserved phenylalanine or tryptophan, so it likely reflects a read error. No DNA is shown, since the ends of the CDR3 on it are uncertain; the CDR3 is the one TCRdb lists. This chain uses TRBV7-6 with TRBJ2-7; the table gives TRBD1 as D, unverified against the DNA. The CDR3 is 11 amino acids in total, end residues counted. The germline gives CDR1 SGHVS, CDR2 FNYEAQ. CDR3 amino acids: CASSLGETFSP.

Remarks on this clone: Other nucleotide sequences in the sample specify the same CDR3. This chain links TRBV18 with TRBJ1-2; TRBD1 matches at 7 bases. The V gene's germline CDR1 is KGHSH and CDR2 LQKENI. CDR3 size: 13 residues. Trimming removed 2 bases from V and 3 bases from J; junction bases left unmatched: 0. For the CDR3, the DNA is TGTGCCAGCTCACCAGACAGGGACTATGGCTACACCTTC. Translated: CASSPDRDYGYTF.

This chain uses TRBV10-1 with TRBJ2-3; TRBD1 might be the D (6 bases). The CDR3 is 16 amino acids. With 0 bases removed from V and 1 base from J, the gap between germline ends came to 11 bases. Germline V gives CDR1 WNHNN, CDR2 SYGVQD (reference sequence). The CDR3 is CASSESAQGGTDTQYF. The CDR3, as DNA: TGCGCCAGCAGTGAGTCTGCACAGGGAGGCACAGATACGCAGTATTTT.

As regards this clone: Distinct nucleotide sequences in the sample also encode this CDR3. The J gene is TRBJ2-1, the V gene TRBV4-1; D gene uncertain. This CDR3 comprises 15 residues. In germline, CDR1 is MGHRA, CDR2 YSYEKL. V dropped 0 bases and J dropped 1 base, with 7 bases sitting between them. This CDR3 is CASSQETGSYNEQFF. CDR3 DNA sequence: TGCGCCAGCAGCCAAGAAACGGGTTCCTACAATGAGCAGTTCTTC.

The sample holds one count of this clone. The rearrangement links TRBV18 to TRBJ2-7; 9 nucleotides agree with TRBD1. The CDR3 sequence is 15 residues long. The germline V gene has CDR1 KGHSH and CDR2 LQKENI. Trimming took 3 bases from V and 2 from J; bases not matched to a gene: 5. As DNA, the CDR3 is TGTGCCAGCTCACCGCGGGACAGGGAAGCCTACGAGCAGTACTTC. This codes for CASSPRDREAYEQYF. Based on the CDR3 plus reference TRBV18 and TRBJ2-7, the full variable domain is NAGVMQNPRHLVRRRGQEARLRCSPMKGHSHVYWYRQLPEEGLKFMVYLQKENIIDESGMPKERFSAEFPKEGPSILRIQQVVRGDSAAYFCASSPRDREAYEQYFGPGTRLTVT.